The 9 T cell receptor beta chains below were found in one sample sequenced in a study of TET2 disruption in CD19-targeted CAR T cells (dated 2018 in TCRdb). The method was the immunoSEQ multiplex PCR assay. The immuneACCESS repertoire file appears here via TCRdb, limited to in-frame rearrangements. These files lack a portion of the clones; in checked studies, under half of the deficit traces to unresolved V genes, and the cause of the others is not known. The sample table on file contains 25,000 to 30,000 clones. The ten largest clones capture about 2% of the sample. Antigen specificity for these receptors is unknown. The sample's treatment or condition, from its label and the paper: autologous CTL019 cells: CD19 CAR with 4-1BB and CD3 zeta domains. The sample in question was CD8- CAR+ T cells sorted from cultured blood T cells, obtained for CD19 CAR T cell therapy. The cell subset or site label of this sample denotes: CD8-negative CAR-positive T cells from the infusion product. All receptors derive from a man aged 70 or older with chronic lymphocytic leukemia.

Comments on this clone: The read finishes 3 residues shy of the CDR3 end, and the germline J gene is used to complete it. The chain links TRBV10-3 to TRBJ2-2; 14 bases are shared with TRBD2. In germline, CDR1 is ENHRY, CDR2 SYGVKD. The CDR3 length is 18 residues. V was clipped by 7 bases and J by 5 bases; unmatched bases: 12. This CDR3 reads CAITTKGLAGGFTGELFF. The sequenced part of the CDR3 DNA is TGTGCCATCACCACGAAAGGACTAGCGGGGGGTTTTACCGGGGAG.

As regards this clone: The read finishes 3 residues shy of the CDR3 end, and the germline J gene is used to complete it. The V call is TRBV6-1, the J call TRBJ1-5, with TRBD1 matching over 8 bases. This CDR3 comprises 15 residues. Germline assignment: CDR1 MNHNS and CDR2 SASEGT. The junction had 6 bases not matched to a gene; V was cut back by 1 base and J by 7 bases. The CDR3 loop is CASSEGTGSEQPQHF. The covered CDR3 bases are TGTGCCAGCAGTGAAGGGACAGGGTCTGAACAGCCC.

Remarks on this clone: The read comes to an end 3 residues before the CDR3 does, leaving the germline J gene to fill in the end. This sequence joins TRBV6-2 or TRBV6-3 and TRBJ2-7; 7 bases are a match to TRBD1. With 6 bases clipped from V and 3 bases from J, the junction kept 14 bases outside the gene matches. Germline CDR1 reads MNHEY; CDR2 reads SVGEGT. The CDR3 covers 16 residues. The part of the CDR3 DNA that was read is TGTGCCAGCAGCCCTAAGGGGGCAACAGGCCTCTACGAG. It specifies CASSPKGATGLYE. The complete CDR3 reads CASSPKGATGLYEQYF.

A word on this clone: The read halts 3 residues ahead of the CDR3 end, with the missing end drawn from the germline J gene. The V and J genes are TRBV19 and TRBJ2-3, with 12 nucleotides matching TRBD2. The CDR3 sequence is 15 residues long. V shed 6 bases, J shed 3 bases, and the junction held 4 bases outside the gene matches. Germline CDR1 is LNHDA and CDR2 is SQIVND (reference sequence). This chain's CDR3 is CASRRLAGETDTQYF. Incomplete CDR3 DNA: TGTGCCAGTAGGAGACTAGCGGGGGAAACAGATACG.

Regarding this clone: The CDR3 end lies 3 residues beyond the end of the read and is filled in from the germline J gene. The chain has TRBV5-5 and TRBJ2-4, with D unresolved. Looked up from germline, CDR1 is SGHKS and CDR2 is YYEKEE (reference sequence). This CDR3 is 15 amino acids long. CDR3 DNA (partial): TGTGCCAGCAGCTTGGTATCGACACCTTCCTATGGT. Its translation: CASSLVSTPSYG. From start to end, the CDR3 is CASSLVSTPSYGQYF.

Worth noting for this clone: The junction departs from the called germline gene at one end, perhaps through a read error. The CDR3 goes on 3 residues after the read ends, and that part is filled in from the germline J gene. Within the sample, other DNA sequences also encode this same CDR3. The rearrangement joins TRBV2 to TRBJ1-2; a possible D gene is TRBD1 (6 bases). Germline V CDR1 and CDR2: SNHLY, FYNNEI. The CDR3 is 14 residues long. The covered CDR3 bases are TGTGCCAGCAGTGAAAACAGGGTTACCTATGGT. Encoded protein: CASSENRVTYG. The whole CDR3 protein is CASSENRVTYGYTF.

Notes on this clone: The read is 3 residues too short to cover the CDR3 end, so that end is filled in from the germline J gene. J is TRBJ2-7 and V is TRBV18, with D uncertain. The CDR3 totals 13 residues. CDR1 and CDR2 (germline): KGHSH, LQKENI. With 6 bases removed from V and 1 base from J, the gap between germline ends came to 10 bases. Incomplete CDR3 DNA: TGTGCCAGCTCCCCGTACTCTTCCTACGAG. Protein product: CASSPYSSYE. In full, the CDR3 reads CASSPYSSYEQYF.

A remark on this clone: The read is 3 residues too short to cover the CDR3 end, so that end is filled in from the germline J gene. The rearrangement joins TRBV5-1 to TRBJ2-2; 10 bases are shared with TRBD2. V lost 1 base to trimming and J lost 2 bases; unmatched junction nucleotides: 2. Germline V gene sequence: CDR1 SGHRS, CDR2 YFSETQ. This CDR3 is built from 16 residues. The DNA read from the CDR3 is TGCGCCAGCAGCTTGCGGACTAGCGGAAACACCGGGGAG. Its translation: CASSLRTSGNTGE. The full CDR3 is CASSLRTSGNTGELFF.

Comments on this clone: With the read ending 3 residues before the CDR3 end, the germline J gene is used to fill in that end. The chain carries TRBV7-9 and TRBJ1-2; 7 nucleotides match TRBD1. The CDR3 sequence is 14 residues long. CDR1 and CDR2 (germline): SEHNR, FQNEAQ (reference sequence). CDR3 bases read: TGTGCCAGCAGTTCCCGGGACAGCCCAGATACC. Translation gives CASSSRDSPDT. The full CDR3 protein reads CASSSRDSPDTYTF.